The rows below give T cell receptor beta chains drawn from one sample of a study of cytomegalovirus exposure and HLA in healthy donors. The assay was immunoSEQ multiplex PCR, and TCRdb's table has in-frame clones only and misses some. The data contain over 50,000 clones, about four fifths of them singletons. The sequencing input was PBMCs. These receptors were collected from a middle-aged man in good health and CMV-seronegative. The CDR3 runs from the conserved cysteine through the conserved F or W. D genes are given only for firm matches. Expanded clones are given a class, and other clones once, few, many or no size at all.

d_gene: NA; abundance: few; j_gene: TRBJ2-5; v_gene: TRBV7-9; CDR3aa: CASSSALRGFQETQYF; CDR3nt: TGTGCCAGCAGCTCGGCACTCCGGGGGTTCCAAGAGACCCAGTACTTC
d_gene: TRBD2; abundance: NA; j_gene: TRBJ2-2; v_gene: TRBV9; CDR3aa: CASSVGRRSGGNTGELFF; CDR3nt: TGTGCCAGCAGCGTAGGCCGACGTAGCGGGGGTAACACCGGGGAGCTGTTTTTT
d_gene: NA; abundance: NA; j_gene: TRBJ2-2; v_gene: TRBV21-1; CDR3aa: CASRSFGTGDTGELFF; CDR3nt: TGTGCCAGCAGAAGTTTTGGGACAGGAGACACCGGGGAGCTGTTTTTT
d_gene: NA; abundance: NA; j_gene: TRBJ1-2; v_gene: TRBV27; CDR3aa: CASSLRQAYGYTF; CDR3nt: TGTGCCAGCAGTTTAAGACAGGCCTATGGCTACACCTTC
d_gene: NA; abundance: NA; j_gene: TRBJ2-1; v_gene: TRBV19; CDR3aa: CASSILGQGNYNEQFF; CDR3nt: TGTGCCAGTAGTATATTAGGGCAGGGAAACTACAATGAGCAGTTCTTC
d_gene: TRBD1; abundance: few; j_gene: TRBJ1-5; v_gene: TRBV5-8; CDR3aa: CASTAGDRGHQPQHF; CDR3nt: TGTGCCAGCACCGCCGGGGACAGGGGGCATCAGCCCCAGCATTTT
d_gene: TRBD1; abundance: few; j_gene: TRBJ2-6; v_gene: TRBV4-3; CDR3aa: CASSQKASGTGFSGANVLTF; CDR3nt: TGCGCCAGCAGCCAAAAGGCTTCCGGGACAGGGTTCTCTGGGGCCAACGTCCTGACTTTC
d_gene: NA; abundance: NA; j_gene: TRBJ1-1; v_gene: TRBV27; CDR3aa: CASRLAGPRFEAFF; CDR3nt: TGTGCCAGCAGGCTGGCAGGGCCTAGATTTGAAGCTTTCTTT
d_gene: NA; abundance: NA; j_gene: TRBJ1-5; v_gene: TRBV6-1; CDR3aa: CASSEAWGTSSNQPQHF; CDR3nt: TGTGCCAGCAGTGAAGCGTGGGGGACTTCTAGCAATCAGCCCCAGCATTTT
d_gene: NA; abundance: NA; j_gene: TRBJ2-2; v_gene: TRBV6-5; CDR3aa: CASSYSQATGELFF; CDR3nt: TGTGCCAGCAGTTACTCACAGGCCACCGGGGAGCTGTTTTTT
d_gene: TRBD2; abundance: few; j_gene: TRBJ2-7; v_gene: TRBV5-4; CDR3aa: CASSPGTRYQYEQYF; CDR3nt: TGTGCCAGCAGCCCAGGGACTAGGTATCAGTACGAGCAGTACTTC
d_gene: NA; abundance: once; j_gene: TRBJ2-7; v_gene: TRBV30; CDR3aa: CAYRRTIYEQYF; CDR3nt: TGTGCCTACAGGCGGACAATCTACGAGCAGTACTTC
d_gene: TRBD2; abundance: NA; j_gene: TRBJ2-3; v_gene: TRBV6-1; CDR3aa: CASSGTLAGVTDTQYF; CDR3nt: TGTGCCAGCAGTGGGACTTTAGCGGGGGTTACAGATACGCAGTATTTT
d_gene: NA; abundance: NA; j_gene: TRBJ2-1; v_gene: TRBV29-1; CDR3aa: CSVTSGTSEQFF; CDR3nt: TGCAGCGTGACCTCCGGGACAAGTGAGCAGTTCTTC
d_gene: NA; abundance: NA; j_gene: TRBJ2-2; v_gene: TRBV19; CDR3aa: CASSFTGNTGELFF; CDR3nt: TGTGCCAGTAGTTTTACAGGGAACACCGGGGAGCTGTTTTTT
d_gene: NA; abundance: NA; j_gene: TRBJ2-1; v_gene: TRBV15; CDR3aa: CATSRLRGGSYNEQFF; CDR3nt: TGTGCCACCAGCAGACTACGGGGAGGTTCCTACAATGAGCAGTTCTTC
d_gene: TRBD2; abundance: NA; j_gene: TRBJ2-3; v_gene: TRBV7-2; CDR3aa: CASSLGVAGGYTDTQYF; CDR3nt: TGTGCCAGCAGCTTAGGGGTCGCCGGGGGGTACACAGATACGCAGTATTTT
d_gene: TRBD1; abundance: few; j_gene: TRBJ2-7; v_gene: TRBV6-5; CDR3aa: CASHRGLDEQYF; CDR3nt: TGTGCCAGTCACAGGGGGTTGGACGAGCAGTACTTC
d_gene: TRBD1; abundance: NA; j_gene: TRBJ2-2; v_gene: TRBV10-2; CDR3aa: CASSEQTGGVSGELFF; CDR3nt: TGCGCCAGCAGTGAGCAAACAGGGGGTGTTAGCGGGGAGCTGTTTTTT
d_gene: TRBD1; abundance: NA; j_gene: TRBJ1-4; v_gene: TRBV7-2; CDR3aa: CASSPSPGTGLNEKLFF; CDR3nt: TGTGCCAGCAGCCCAAGCCCCGGGACAGGCCTTAATGAAAAACTGTTTTTT
d_gene: NA; abundance: once; j_gene: TRBJ2-2; v_gene: TRBV7-6; CDR3aa: CASSPGSANTGELFF; CDR3nt: TGTGCCAGCAGCCCAGGGTCCGCGAACACCGGGGAGCTGTTTTTT
d_gene: NA; abundance: NA; j_gene: TRBJ2-5; v_gene: TRBV4-3; CDR3aa: CASSPQLASWETQYF; CDR3nt: TGCGCCAGCAGCCCTCAACTAGCTTCCTGGGAGACCCAGTACTTC
d_gene: NA; abundance: NA; j_gene: TRBJ1-2; v_gene: TRBV10-1; CDR3aa: CASSESVSSDRQPYGYTF; CDR3nt: TGCGCCAGCAGTGAGTCGGTGTCTTCGGACAGACAGCCGTATGGCTACACCTTC
d_gene: NA; abundance: NA; j_gene: TRBJ2-1; v_gene: TRBV7-2; CDR3aa: CASSLESGAVPISYNEQFF; CDR3nt: TGTGCCAGCAGCTTAGAATCTGGAGCGGTACCCATCTCCTACAATGAGCAGTTCTTC
d_gene: NA; abundance: NA; j_gene: TRBJ2-7; v_gene: TRBV10-2; CDR3aa: CASQWAPSYEQYF; CDR3nt: TGCGCCAGCCAATGGGCACCCTCCTACGAGCAGTACTTC
d_gene: TRBD1; abundance: NA; j_gene: TRBJ2-1; v_gene: TRBV5-4; CDR3aa: CASSLRTGQSYNEQFF; CDR3nt: TGTGCCAGCAGCTTGAGGACAGGGCAGTCCTACAATGAGCAGTTCTTC
d_gene: NA; abundance: NA; j_gene: TRBJ2-2; v_gene: TRBV11-3; CDR3aa: CASSLQGRTGELFF; CDR3nt: TGTGCCAGCAGCTTACAGGGGCGCACCGGGGAGCTGTTTTTT
d_gene: TRBD2; abundance: NA; j_gene: TRBJ2-2; v_gene: TRBV7-8; CDR3aa: CASSQTRGGSTGELFF; CDR3nt: TGTGCCAGCAGCCAAACACGGGGGGGCTCCACCGGGGAGCTGTTTTTT
d_gene: NA; abundance: NA; j_gene: TRBJ1-5; v_gene: TRBV7-2; CDR3aa: CASSLGLGGNQPQHF; CDR3nt: TGTGCCAGCAGCTTAGGCCTCGGAGGCAATCAGCCCCAACATTTT
d_gene: NA; abundance: NA; j_gene: TRBJ1-5; v_gene: TRBV16; CDR3aa: CASSQSTGGGGNQPQHF; CDR3nt: TGTGCCAGCAGCCAAAGTACGGGAGGGGGAGGCAATCAGCCCCAGCATTTT
d_gene: NA; abundance: NA; j_gene: TRBJ1-2; v_gene: TRBV6-5; CDR3aa: CASSYSPGRRGYTF; CDR3nt: TGTGCCAGCAGTTACTCCCCGGGGAGGCGGGGCTACACCTTC
d_gene: TRBD2; abundance: few; j_gene: TRBJ2-5; v_gene: TRBV7-2; CDR3aa: CASSLGVRGGQETQYF; CDR3nt: TGTGCCAGCAGCTTAGGGGTGCGGGGGGGTCAGGAGACCCAGTACTTC
d_gene: TRBD2; abundance: NA; j_gene: TRBJ2-3; v_gene: TRBV7-2; CDR3aa: CASSLASGGAGDTQYF; CDR3nt: TGTGCCAGCAGCTTAGCTAGCGGGGGGGCCGGGGATACGCAGTATTTT
d_gene: NA; abundance: NA; j_gene: TRBJ1-1; v_gene: TRBV7-9; CDR3aa: CASSLVYTEAFF; CDR3nt: TGTGCCAGCAGCTTAGTCTACACTGAAGCTTTCTTT
d_gene: NA; abundance: NA; j_gene: TRBJ2-7; v_gene: TRBV6-1; CDR3aa: CASSRGPNYEQYF; CDR3nt: TGTGCCAGCAGTCGAGGTCCGAACTACGAGCAGTACTTC
d_gene: TRBD2; abundance: NA; j_gene: TRBJ2-5; v_gene: TRBV7-9; CDR3aa: CASSYRFGGGEETQYF; CDR3nt: TGTGCCAGCAGCTACCGTTTTGGGGGGGGTGAAGAGACCCAGTACTTC
d_gene: TRBD2; abundance: NA; j_gene: TRBJ2-3; v_gene: TRBV11-3; CDR3aa: CASSPLSGGTDTQYF; CDR3nt: TGTGCCAGCAGCCCCTTGTCGGGGGGGACAGATACGCAGTATTTT
d_gene: NA; abundance: NA; j_gene: TRBJ2-3; v_gene: TRBV11-2; CDR3aa: CASSRTPSSTDTQYF; CDR3nt: TGTGCCAGCAGCCGGACACCCTCTAGCACAGATACGCAGTATTTT
d_gene: NA; abundance: NA; j_gene: TRBJ2-7; v_gene: TRBV5-1; CDR3aa: CASSLPDSEQYF; CDR3nt: TGCGCCAGCAGCTTACCAGACAGCGAGCAGTACTTC
d_gene: TRBD1; abundance: few; j_gene: TRBJ1-5; v_gene: TRBV7-8; CDR3aa: CASSLGRTGNQPQHF; CDR3nt: TGTGCCAGCAGCTTAGGTAGGACAGGGAATCAGCCCCAGCATTTT
d_gene: NA; abundance: NA; j_gene: TRBJ1-1; v_gene: TRBV6-5; CDR3aa: CASKKQGAGTEAFF; CDR3nt: TGTGCCAGCAAAAAACAGGGCGCTGGCACTGAAGCTTTCTTT
d_gene: NA; abundance: NA; j_gene: TRBJ2-3; v_gene: TRBV7-2; CDR3aa: CASSPSTDTQYF; CDR3nt: TGTGCCAGCAGCCCAAGCACAGATACGCAGTATTTT
d_gene: NA; abundance: NA; j_gene: TRBJ2-7; v_gene: TRBV5-5; CDR3aa: CASSLGGGSPSYEQYF; CDR3nt: TGTGCCAGCAGCTTGGGTGGGGGGTCCCCCTCCTACGAGCAGTACTTC
d_gene: TRBD2; abundance: few; j_gene: TRBJ2-7; v_gene: TRBV30; CDR3aa: CAWSVLAGRYEQYF; CDR3nt: TGTGCCTGGAGTGTACTAGCGGGCCGGTACGAGCAGTACTTC
d_gene: NA; abundance: NA; j_gene: TRBJ1-1; v_gene: TRBV30; CDR3aa: CAWSVFFPARSTEAFF; CDR3nt: TGTGCCTGGAGTGTTTTTTTCCCTGCGCGGAGCACTGAAGCTTTCTTT
d_gene: NA; abundance: NA; j_gene: TRBJ2-3; v_gene: TRBV6-1; CDR3aa: CASSDFQGSTTDTQYF; CDR3nt: TGTGCCAGCAGTGATTTTCAGGGGTCCACCACAGATACGCAGTATTTT
d_gene: TRBD1; abundance: NA; j_gene: TRBJ2-3; v_gene: TRBV5-1; CDR3aa: CASSISPAGTGADTQYF; CDR3nt: TGCGCCAGCAGCATCAGCCCCGCCGGGACAGGGGCAGATACGCAGTATTTT
d_gene: NA; abundance: NA; j_gene: TRBJ1-2; v_gene: TRBV29-1; CDR3aa: CSVDREGNYGYTF; CDR3nt: TGCAGCGTTGACAGGGAGGGTAACTATGGCTACACCTTC
d_gene: NA; abundance: NA; j_gene: TRBJ2-7; v_gene: TRBV19; CDR3aa: CASSIGGYPYEQYF; CDR3nt: TGTGCCAGTAGTATAGGAGGCTACCCCTACGAGCAGTACTTC
d_gene: NA; abundance: NA; j_gene: TRBJ1-2; v_gene: TRBV7-3; CDR3aa: CASSTTGRGYGYTF; CDR3nt: TGTGCCAGCAGCACCACAGGGAGGGGCTATGGCTACACCTTC